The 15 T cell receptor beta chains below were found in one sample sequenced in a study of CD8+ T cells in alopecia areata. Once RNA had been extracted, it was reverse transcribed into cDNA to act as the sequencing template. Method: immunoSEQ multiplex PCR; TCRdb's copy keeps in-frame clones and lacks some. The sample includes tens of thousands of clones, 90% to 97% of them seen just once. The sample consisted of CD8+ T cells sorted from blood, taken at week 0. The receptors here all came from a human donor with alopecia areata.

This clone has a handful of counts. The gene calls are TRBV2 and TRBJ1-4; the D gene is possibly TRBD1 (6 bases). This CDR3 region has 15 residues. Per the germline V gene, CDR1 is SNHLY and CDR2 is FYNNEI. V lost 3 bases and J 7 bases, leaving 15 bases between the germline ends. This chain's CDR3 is CASSEPTGRSEKLFF. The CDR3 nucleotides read TGTGCCAGCAGTGAGCCTACAGGGAGGAGTGAAAAACTGTTTTTT.

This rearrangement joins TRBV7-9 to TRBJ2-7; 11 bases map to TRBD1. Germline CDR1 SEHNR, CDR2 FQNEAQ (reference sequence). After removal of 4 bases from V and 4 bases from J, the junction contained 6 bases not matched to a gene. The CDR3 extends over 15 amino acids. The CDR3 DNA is TGTGCCAGCAGCTCTGCGGGGACAGGGGGTTACGAGCAGTACTTC. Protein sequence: CASSSAGTGGYEQYF.

The CDR3 here is CASSQEQGPSSYEQYF. CDR3 nucleotide sequence: TGTGCCAGCAGCCAAGAACAGGGGCCCAGCTCCTACGAGCAGTACTTC. The rearrangement links TRBV4-2 to TRBJ2-7; 7 positions agree with TRBD1. With V trimmed by 0 bases and J by 0 bases, 5 bases remained unmatched. This CDR3 comprises 16 residues. In germline, CDR1 is LGHNA, CDR2 YNFKEQ.

CDR3 DNA: TGTGCCAGCAGTGACTTAGGGACTAGCGGCTACAATGAGCAGTTCTTC. Its translation: CASSDLGTSGYNEQFF. The genes are TRBV9 and TRBJ2-1; the match to TRBD2 covers 11 bases. This CDR3 has 16 residues. Per the germline V gene, CDR1 is SGDLS and CDR2 is YYNGEE. V shed 5 bases and J 3 bases; nucleotides not matched to a gene: 7. The full variable domain, in which reference TRBV9 and TRBJ2-1 provide the parts outside the CDR3, is DSGVTQTPKHLITATGQRVTLRCSPRSGDLSVYWYQQSLDQGLQFLIQYYNGEERAKGNILERFSAQQFPDLHSELNLSSLELGDSALYFCASSDLGTSGYNEQFFGPGTRLTVL.

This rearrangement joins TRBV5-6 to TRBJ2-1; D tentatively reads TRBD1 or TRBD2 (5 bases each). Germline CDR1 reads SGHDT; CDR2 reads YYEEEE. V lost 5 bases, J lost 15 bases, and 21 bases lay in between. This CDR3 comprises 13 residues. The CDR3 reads CASRPTPGTEWFF. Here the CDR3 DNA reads TGTGCCAGCAGACCCACGCCCGGGACCGAGTGGTTCTTC.

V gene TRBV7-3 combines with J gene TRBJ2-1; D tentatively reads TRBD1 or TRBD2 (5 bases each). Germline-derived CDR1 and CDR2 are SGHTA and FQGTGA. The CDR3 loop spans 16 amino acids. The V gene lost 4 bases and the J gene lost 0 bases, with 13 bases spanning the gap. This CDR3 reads CASSSLGDDSYNEQFF. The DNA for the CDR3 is TGTGCCAGCAGCTCCTTAGGGGACGACTCCTACAATGAGCAGTTCTTC.

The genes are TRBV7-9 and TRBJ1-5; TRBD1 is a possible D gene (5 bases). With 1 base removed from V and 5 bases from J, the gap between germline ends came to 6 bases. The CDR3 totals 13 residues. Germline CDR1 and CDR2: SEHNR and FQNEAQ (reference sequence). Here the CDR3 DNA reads TGTGCCAGCAGCTTAGGACAGTATCAGCCCCAGCATTTT. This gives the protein CASSLGQYQPQHF.

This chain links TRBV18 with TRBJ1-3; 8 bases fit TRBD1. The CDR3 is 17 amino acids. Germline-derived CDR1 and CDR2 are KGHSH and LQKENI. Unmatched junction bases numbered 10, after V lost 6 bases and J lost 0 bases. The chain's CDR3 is CASSHGQGGISGNTIYF. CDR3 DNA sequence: TGTGCCAGCTCGCACGGACAGGGAGGAATCTCTGGAAACACCATATATTTT.

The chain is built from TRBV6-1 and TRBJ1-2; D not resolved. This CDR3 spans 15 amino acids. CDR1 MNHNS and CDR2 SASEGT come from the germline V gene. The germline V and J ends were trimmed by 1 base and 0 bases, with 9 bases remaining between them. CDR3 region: CASSEGFQANYGYTF. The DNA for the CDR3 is TGTGCCAGCAGTGAAGGCTTCCAAGCTAACTATGGCTACACCTTC.

The CDR3 region is CASSLGGWDQPQHF. The CDR3, as DNA: TGTGCCAGCAGCTTAGGAGGCTGGGATCAGCCCCAGCATTTT. V usage is TRBV7-9 and J usage is TRBJ1-5; D unresolved. Trimming pared 1 base from V and 5 bases from J, leaving 9 bases between. This CDR3 has 14 residues. Germline V lookup: CDR1 SEHNR, CDR2 FQNEAQ (reference sequence).

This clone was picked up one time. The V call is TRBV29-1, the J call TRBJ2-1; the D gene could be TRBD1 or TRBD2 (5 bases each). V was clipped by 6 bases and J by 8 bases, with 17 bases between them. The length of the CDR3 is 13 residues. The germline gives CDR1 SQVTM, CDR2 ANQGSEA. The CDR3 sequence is CSVGEGPVYEQFF. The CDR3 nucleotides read TGCAGCGTCGGCGAGGGGCCCGTATATGAGCAGTTCTTC.

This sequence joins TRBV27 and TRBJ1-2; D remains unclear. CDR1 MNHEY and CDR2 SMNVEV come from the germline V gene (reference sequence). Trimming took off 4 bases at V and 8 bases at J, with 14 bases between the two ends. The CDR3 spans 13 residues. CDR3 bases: TGTGCCAGCAGTTCGGATGGTATAGGAGGCTACACCTTC. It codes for CASSSDGIGGYTF.

This chain's CDR3 is CASSFPGSTTDTQYF. The CDR3 nucleotides read TGTGCCAGCAGCTTTCCGGGCTCGACCACAGATACGCAGTATTTT. The V and J genes are TRBV7-9 and TRBJ2-3; D not certain. Trimming left V 3 bases short and J 2 bases short, with 12 bases between. Germline assignment: CDR1 SEHNR and CDR2 FQNEAQ (reference sequence). The CDR3 has 15 amino acids.

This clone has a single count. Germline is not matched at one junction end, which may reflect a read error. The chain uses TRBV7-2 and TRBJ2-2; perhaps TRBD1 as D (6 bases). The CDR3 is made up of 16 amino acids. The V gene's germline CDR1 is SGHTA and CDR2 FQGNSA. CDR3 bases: TGTGTCAGCAGCCTCAAACAGGGATTAAACACCGGGGAGCTGTTTTTT. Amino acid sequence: CVSSLKQGLNTGELFF.

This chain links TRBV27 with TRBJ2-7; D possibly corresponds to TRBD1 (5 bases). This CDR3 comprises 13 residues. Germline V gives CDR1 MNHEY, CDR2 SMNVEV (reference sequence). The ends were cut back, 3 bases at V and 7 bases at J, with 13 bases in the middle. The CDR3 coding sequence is TGTGCCAGCAGTTTTGGGGCCGAGAGAGAGCAGTACTTC. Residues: CASSFGAEREQYF.